This TCR beta chain was sequenced in a study of blood T cell repertoires in COVID-19. Measured with immunoSEQ multiplex PCR; TCRdb has only the in-frame clones, and not every one. The sample lists about 400,000 clones; about 88% were seen once. CDR3 length: 15 residues. Germline V lookup: CDR1 MDHEN, CDR2 SYDVKM. With 2 bases clipped from V and 4 bases from J, the junction kept 5 bases outside the gene matches. This TCR was recovered from a woman in her thirties who had recovered from COVID-19. The rearrangement uses TRBV28 and TRBJ1-5, with 7 bases aligning to TRBD1. Sequenced input: PBMCs or T cells enriched from blood (not recorded which). The CDR3 protein is CASSLPDRVNQPQHF. Written as DNA, the CDR3 is TGTGCCAGCAGTTTACCCGACAGGGTAAATCAGCCCCAGCATTTT. The whole variable domain, filled in from reference TRBV28 and TRBJ1-5, reads DVKVTQSSRYLVKRTGEKVFLECVQDMDHENMFWYRQDPGLGLRLIYFSYDVKMKEKGDIPEGYSVSREKKERFSLILESASTNQTSMYLCASSLPDRVNQPQHFGDGTRLSIL.